Here is one T cell receptor beta chain with its context. This sample was taken from a study of T-cell reconstitution after alpha-beta-depleted transplantation in children. V was cut by 3 bases and J by 2 bases, with 8 bases left in between. This CDR3 is built from 13 residues. The V gene's germline CDR1 is MGHRA and CDR2 YSYEKL. Unique molecular identifiers tagged the TCRbeta library. TCRdb re-called the PCR reads through MiXCR, storing one row per CDR3 protein. This repertoire shows some 390,000 distinct CDR3 sequences, roughly 21% found once; its top ten account for 3.5% to 4%. The chain is built from TRBV4-1 and TRBJ2-7; no definite D call. The material sequenced was PBMCs from the stem cell graft donor, taken from the stem cell graft. The sequence came from a human donor who donated a stem cell graft to a child with acute myeloid leukemia. CDR3 amino acids: CASSQGKTYEQYF. CDR3 nucleotides: TGCGCCAGCAGCCAGGGTAAAACCTACGAGCAGTACTTC.